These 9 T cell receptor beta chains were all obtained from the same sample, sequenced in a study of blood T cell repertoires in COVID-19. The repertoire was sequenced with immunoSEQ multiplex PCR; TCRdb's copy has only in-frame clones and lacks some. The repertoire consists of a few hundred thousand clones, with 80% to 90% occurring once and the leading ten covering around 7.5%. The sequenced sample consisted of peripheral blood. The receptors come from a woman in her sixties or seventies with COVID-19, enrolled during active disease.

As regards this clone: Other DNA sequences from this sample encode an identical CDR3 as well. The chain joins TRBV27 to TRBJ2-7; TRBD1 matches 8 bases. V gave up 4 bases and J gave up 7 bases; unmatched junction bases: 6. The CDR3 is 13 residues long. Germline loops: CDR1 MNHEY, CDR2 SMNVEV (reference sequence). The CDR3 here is CASSSTGAGEQYF. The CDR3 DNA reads TGTGCCAGCAGTTCGACAGGGGCGGGGGAGCAGTACTTC.

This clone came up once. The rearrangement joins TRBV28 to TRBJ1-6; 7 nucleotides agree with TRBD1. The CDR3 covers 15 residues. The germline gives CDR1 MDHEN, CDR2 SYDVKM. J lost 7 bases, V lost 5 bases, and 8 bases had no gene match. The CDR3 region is CASSTAGTVNSPLHF. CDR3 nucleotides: TGTGCCAGCAGTACGGCCGGGACAGTCAATTCACCCCTCCACTTT.

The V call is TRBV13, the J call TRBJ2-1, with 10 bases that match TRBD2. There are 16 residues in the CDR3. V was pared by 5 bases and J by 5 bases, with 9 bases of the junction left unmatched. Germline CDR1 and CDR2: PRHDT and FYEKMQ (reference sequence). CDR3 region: CASSTQRGGGNNEQFF. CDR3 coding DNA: TGTGCCAGCAGCACCCAGCGGGGGGGCGGGAACAATGAGCAGTTCTTC. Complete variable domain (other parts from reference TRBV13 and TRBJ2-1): AAGVIQSPRHLIKEKRETATLKCYPIPRHDTVYWYQQGPGQDPQFLISFYEKMQSDKGSIPDRFSAQQFSDYHSELNMSSLELGDSALYFCASSTQRGGGNNEQFFGPGTRLTVL.

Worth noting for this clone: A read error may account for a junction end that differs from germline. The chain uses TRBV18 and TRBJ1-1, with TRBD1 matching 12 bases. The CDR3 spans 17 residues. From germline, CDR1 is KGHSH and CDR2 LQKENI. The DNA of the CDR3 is TGTGCCAGCTCTCCACCGGGACAGGGGGCGCGGAGCGCTGAAGCTTTCTTT. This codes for CASSPPGQGARSAEAFF.

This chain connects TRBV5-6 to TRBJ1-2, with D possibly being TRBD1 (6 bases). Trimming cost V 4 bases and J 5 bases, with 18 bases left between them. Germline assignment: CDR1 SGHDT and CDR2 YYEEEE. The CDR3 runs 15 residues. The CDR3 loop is CASSTRRGGAYGYTF. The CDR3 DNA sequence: TGTGCCAGCAGCACACGACGCGGGGGCGCTTATGGCTACACCTTC.

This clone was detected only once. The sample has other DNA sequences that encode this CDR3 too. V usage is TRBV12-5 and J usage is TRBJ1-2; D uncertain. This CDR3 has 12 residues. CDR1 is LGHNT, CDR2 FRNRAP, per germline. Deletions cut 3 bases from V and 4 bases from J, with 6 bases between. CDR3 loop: CASGFSGYGYTF. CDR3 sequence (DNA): TGTGCTAGTGGTTTTAGTGGCTATGGCTACACCTTC.

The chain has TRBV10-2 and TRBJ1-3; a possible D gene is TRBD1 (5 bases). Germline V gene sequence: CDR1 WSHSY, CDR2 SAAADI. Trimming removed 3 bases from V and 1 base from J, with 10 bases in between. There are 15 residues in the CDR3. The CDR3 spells CASSETGGSGNTIYF. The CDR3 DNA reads TGCGCCAGCAGTGAAACGGGGGGATCTGGAAACACCATATATTTT.

The CDR3 spells CASSPWAGATEAFF. CDR3 bases: TGTGCCAGCAGCCCCTGGGCAGGGGCCACTGAAGCTTTCTTT. The chain employs TRBV7-9 and TRBJ1-1; D may be TRBD1 (6 bases). The CDR3 spans 14 residues. Trimming pared 5 bases from V and 4 bases from J, leaving 14 bases between. CDR1 and CDR2 from the germline V gene are SEHNR and FQNEAQ (reference sequence).

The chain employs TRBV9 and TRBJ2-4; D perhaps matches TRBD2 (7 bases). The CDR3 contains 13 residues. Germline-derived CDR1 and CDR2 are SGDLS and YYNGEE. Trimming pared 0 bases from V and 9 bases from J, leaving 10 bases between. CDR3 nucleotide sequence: TGTGCCAGCAGCGTAGAGGGGGAGGGCATTCAGTACTTC. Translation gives CASSVEGEGIQYF.